The 9 T cell receptor beta chains in this list originate from one sample, sequenced in a study of technical replicates of blood from a few donors. Sequenced by immunoSEQ multiplex PCR; TCRdb stores in-frame clones only, minus some. Of 91,000 or so clones in the sample, less than 95% were seen once. The material sequenced was T cells isolated from PBMCs. The receptors stem from a human donor in good health.

V gene TRBV10-1 combines with J gene TRBJ1-1; D call uncertain. The CDR3 loop spans 13 amino acids. The V end lost 2 bases, the J end lost 5 bases, and 9 bases lay between the germline ends. Looked up from germline, CDR1 is WNHNN and CDR2 is SYGVQD (reference sequence). CDR3: CASSEAGWTEAFF. The CDR3 DNA follows: TGCGCCAGCAGTGAGGCAGGTTGGACTGAAGCTTTCTTT.

The rearrangement uses TRBV28 and TRBJ2-5, with D possibly being TRBD2 (6 bases). Germline CDR1 reads MDHEN; CDR2 reads SYDVKM. There are 14 residues in the CDR3. Between the trimmed V and J ends, which lost 7 bases and 5 bases, there was a span of 17 bases. The CDR3 DNA sequence: TGTGCCAGCATCGGGGGTATCATGGGGGAGACCCAGTACTTC. This codes for CASIGGIMGETQYF.

The V and J genes are TRBV2 and TRBJ1-6; no firm D call. The germline V gene has CDR1 SNHLY and CDR2 FYNNEI. The length of the CDR3 is 11 residues. The V end lost 5 bases, the J end lost 9 bases, and 5 bases lay between the germline ends. The CDR3 reads CASSPGSPLHF. For the CDR3, the DNA is TGTGCCAGCAGTCCCGGTTCACCCCTCCACTTT. The full variable domain, in which reference TRBV2 and TRBJ1-6 provide the parts outside the CDR3, is EPEVTQTPSHQVTQMGQEVILRCVPISNHLYFYWYRQILGQKVEFLVSFYNNEISEKSEIFDDQFSVERPDGSNFTLKIRSTKLEDSAMYFCASSPGSPLHFGNGTRLTVT.

V gene TRBV13 combines with J gene TRBJ2-7, with no clear D. The germline CDR1 and CDR2 sequences are PRHDT and FYEKMQ (reference sequence). This CDR3 has 14 residues. Trimming pared 3 bases from V and 3 bases from J, leaving 12 bases between. The CDR3 loop reads CASSFSQSRYEQYF. CDR3 DNA: TGTGCCAGCAGCTTTTCCCAGTCCCGCTACGAGCAGTACTTC.

The chain joins TRBV7-2 to TRBJ2-7; 8 nucleotides agree with TRBD2. V lost 4 bases and J lost 4; bases outside the gene matches: 6. CDR3 length equals 14 residues. Germline loops: CDR1 SGHTA, CDR2 FQGNSA. CDR3 in amino acids: CASSSSGRSYEQYF. The DNA for the CDR3 is TGTGCCAGCAGCTCGAGCGGGAGATCGTACGAGCAGTACTTC. The entire variable domain, with the rest obtained from reference TRBV7-2 and TRBJ2-7, is as follows: GAGVSQSPSNKVTEKGKDVELRCDPISGHTALYWYRQSLGQGLEFLIYFQGNSAPDKSGLPSDRFSAERTGGSVSTLTIQRTQQEDSAVYLCASSSSGRSYEQYFGPGTRLTVT.

This clone came up a few times. The J gene is TRBJ1-2, the V gene TRBV18, with TRBD1 matching 7 bases. This CDR3 contains 13 residues. V lost 5 bases, J lost 5 bases, and 5 bases stayed unmatched. In germline, CDR1 is KGHSH, CDR2 LQKENI. CDR3 sequence: CASSGQAEYGYTF. The CDR3 coding sequence is TGTGCCAGCTCAGGACAGGCGGAGTATGGCTACACCTTC. Drawing the rest from reference TRBV18 and TRBJ1-2, the complete variable domain is NAGVMQNPRHLVRRRGQEARLRCSPMKGHSHVYWYRQLPEEGLKFMVYLQKENIIDESGMPKERFSAEFPKEGPSILRIQQVVRGDSAAYFCASSGQAEYGYTFGSGTRLTVV.

The V gene is TRBV19, the J gene TRBJ2-2, with TRBD1 matching over 7 bases. Germline V gene lookup returns CDR1 LNHDA and CDR2 SQIVND (reference sequence). J gave up 9 bases and V 1 base, and 8 bases lay outside the gene matches. The CDR3 has 15 amino acids. CDR3 sequence reads: CASSIGRDSMWELFF. For the CDR3, the DNA is TGTGCCAGTAGTATAGGCCGGGACAGCATGTGGGAGCTGTTTTTT.

The chain couples TRBV5-1 to TRBJ2-1; 8 nucleotides agree with TRBD2. The length of the CDR3 is 16 residues. Germline CDR1 SGHRS, CDR2 YFSETQ. Trimming cost V 0 bases and J 4 bases; bases outside gene matches: 6. CDR3 sequence (DNA): TGCGCCAGCAGCTTGGGGGGAGCGGGAGAGTACAATGAGCAGTTCTTC. This sequence encodes CASSLGGAGEYNEQFF.

The V call is TRBV5-4, the J call TRBJ1-1; D is uncertain. The V gene lost 3 bases and the J gene lost 5 bases, with 20 bases spanning the gap. Germline loops: CDR1 SGHNT, CDR2 YYREEE (reference sequence). This CDR3 is 16 amino acids long. The CDR3 coding sequence is TGTGCCAGCAGCTGGCGGGTAGCGCCCCAGAGTACTGAAGCTTTCTTT. This encodes CASSWRVAPQSTEAFF.